This T cell receptor (beta chain) was identified in a study of human T cells and chemical hapten exposure. Across the study: Cases of alopecia areata, totalis or universalis occurred in a predominantly female patient group. The study, taken as a whole, reports: There were significantly more large CDR3 similarity clusters among expanded TCRs than among controls. PT1 expanded TCR numbers tracked positively with patch test score.

The V gene end was trimmed by 5 bases and the J gene end by 9 bases; junction bases not matched to a gene: 7. Germline CDR1 MNHEY, CDR2 SVGAGI. The CDR3 is made up of 14 amino acids. Individual cDNA molecules (in the library) carried attached unique molecular identifiers. TCRdb re-called the RACE reads with MiXCR, one entry per CDR3 protein. The sample carries some 190,000 distinct CDR3 sequences, around 24% recorded once. Time point described: patch test 1, 2 weeks after DPC sensitization. Treatment described: therapeutic diphenylcyclopropenone sensitization with weekly scalp DPC. This clonotype was observed a few times. Antigen unknown.

Sequencing was performed on whole blood, taken in connection with sensitization to the hapten diphenylcyclopropenone (DPC). The source is a woman in her forties or fifties with alopecia areata. Some clones in this sample may be carry-over from other donors' samples. V is TRBV6-5 and J is TRBJ1-2; 12 nucleotides match TRBD1. The CDR3, as DNA: TGTGCCAGCAGTAACCGGGACAGGGGGCTTCGCTACACCTTC. Protein sequence: CASSNRDRGLRYTF.